This entry lists 21 T cell receptor beta chains sequenced from one sample in a study of shared clonotypes between healthy human individuals. Using immunoSEQ multiplex PCR, the repertoire was profiled, and TCRdb retains in-frame clones only, with some absent. The data hold nearly 500,000 clones, with about 82% observed a single time. Sequencing was carried out using PBMCs. These receptors all come from a woman in her thirties or forties in good health. Some clones in this sample may be carry-over from other donors' samples.

The chain uses TRBV27 and TRBJ1-5; D unresolved. This CDR3 is 13 amino acids long. Trimming removed 7 bases at V and 2 bases at J, with 9 bases between. The germline V gene has CDR1 MNHEY and CDR2 SMNVEV (reference sequence). CDR3 region: CASTPRGNQPQHF. The CDR3 DNA reads as TGTGCCAGCACCCCGCGAGGCAATCAGCCCCAGCATTTT.

This chain connects TRBV5-1 to TRBJ2-3; TRBD2 matches at 9 bases. The V segment lost 7 bases and the J segment 4 bases; nucleotides outside the gene matches: 10. The germline CDR1 and CDR2 sequences are SGHRS and YFSETQ. The CDR3 spans 15 residues. CDR3 sequence (DNA): TGCGCCAGCGCCATAGCGGGAGTCACAGCAGATACGCAGTATTTT. Translated, it gives CASAIAGVTADTQYF.

V and J are TRBV28 and TRBJ2-2; 8 positions agree with TRBD1. Unmatched junction bases numbered 8, after V lost 5 bases and J lost 6 bases. This CDR3 comprises 15 residues. The germline CDR1 and CDR2 sequences are MDHEN and SYDVKM. The CDR3 protein is CASSHPGQGAGELFF. CDR3 DNA sequence: TGTGCCAGCAGTCACCCCGGACAGGGAGCCGGGGAGCTGTTTTTT.

The V call is TRBV6-1, the J call TRBJ2-7; the D is unclear. The CDR3 covers 13 residues. The V end lost 7 bases, the J end lost 4 bases, and 14 bases lay between the germline ends. From germline, CDR1 is MNHNS and CDR2 SASEGT. The CDR3 nucleotides are TGTGCCAGCAACGAAGGGTTCACGTACGAGCAGTACTTC. The encoded protein is CASNEGFTYEQYF.

J is TRBJ1-6 and V is TRBV30; 7 nucleotides line up with TRBD1. The CDR3 consists of 13 residues. Per germline, CDR1 GTSNPN and CDR2 SVGIG (reference sequence). The junction had 5 bases not matched to a gene; V was cut back by 5 bases and J by 7 bases. CDR3 nucleotides: TGTGCCTGGGCCAGACAGGGAAATTCACCCCTCCACTTT. Protein: CAWARQGNSPLHF.

The chain combines TRBV2 with TRBJ2-3; D is possibly TRBD2 (5 bases). The V gene lost 5 bases and the J gene lost 7 bases, with 10 bases spanning the gap. Germline loops: CDR1 SNHLY, CDR2 FYNNEI. CDR3 size: 12 residues. In DNA, the CDR3 is TGTGCCAGCAGTCCCCGGGAAAATACGCAGTATTTT. Encoded protein: CASSPRENTQYF.

The rearrangement uses TRBV2 and TRBJ2-1, with D perhaps TRBD2 (6 bases). The CDR3 runs to 14 residues. The V end lost 0 bases, the J end lost 9 bases, and 12 bases lay between the germline ends. CDR1 is SNHLY, CDR2 FYNNEI, per germline. The CDR3 DNA sequence: TGTGCCAGCAGTGAAGCCCTAGTGGGGGGTGAGCAGTTCTTC. This sequence encodes CASSEALVGGEQFF.

The chain recombines TRBV7-2 with TRBJ2-7; 9 nucleotides align to TRBD2. CDR3 length: 15 amino acids. Germline CDR1 reads SGHTA; CDR2 reads FQGNSA. The ends lost 1 base at V and 4 bases at J; junction bases unmatched: 5. The CDR3: CASSLGGSGRYEQYF. The CDR3 DNA is TGTGCCAGCAGCTTAGGAGGTAGCGGGAGATACGAGCAGTACTTC.

This chain connects TRBV30 to TRBJ1-4; D possibly corresponds to TRBD1 (5 bases). CDR3 length equals 13 residues. Between the trimmed V and J ends, which lost 5 bases and 8 bases, there was a span of 15 bases. CDR1 and CDR2 (germline): GTSNPN, SVGIG (reference sequence). Written as DNA, the CDR3 is TGTGCCTGGGCCGGGACCCCAGGCGAAAAACTGTTTTTT. Residues: CAWAGTPGEKLFF.

This clone has only one observation. This sequence joins TRBV11-2 and TRBJ1-3, with no clear D. Germline loops: CDR1 SGHAT, CDR2 FQNNGV. The germline V and J ends were trimmed by 5 bases and 2 bases, with 13 bases remaining between them. CDR3 length equals 15 residues. The chain's CDR3 is CASSPTPPPGNTIYF. DNA of the CDR3: TGTGCCAGCAGCCCGACACCCCCACCTGGAAACACCATATATTTT.

Details on this clone: A much larger clone differs by one base, so this may be a read error. Other DNA sequences in the same sample also yield this CDR3. CDR3: CAWMPGTNEKLFF. DNA for the CDR3: TGTGCTTGGATGCCGGGAACTAATGAAAAACTGTTTTTT. The chain couples TRBV30 to TRBJ1-4; D is undetermined. There are 13 residues in the CDR3. CDR1 and CDR2 (germline): GTSNPN, SVGIG (reference sequence).

V gene TRBV28 combines with J gene TRBJ1-5; tentative D call: TRBD1 (5 bases). The V end lost 8 bases, the J end lost 6 bases, and 14 bases lay between the germline ends. The CDR3 length is 13 residues. Germline V gene sequence: CDR1 MDHEN, CDR2 SYDVKM. The CDR3 bases are TGTGCCAGCCGGGCACGGGGACGTCAGCCCCAGCATTTT. Translated: CASRARGRQPQHF.

This sequence joins TRBV28 and TRBJ2-6; D ambiguous. Per the germline V gene, CDR1 is MDHEN and CDR2 is SYDVKM. The V end lost 8 bases, the J end lost 0 bases, and 8 bases lay between the germline ends. The CDR3 runs to 14 residues. The CDR3 sequence: CASAAHSGANVLTF. The CDR3 DNA is TGTGCCAGCGCCGCCCACTCTGGGGCCAACGTCCTGACTTTC. The full variable domain, completed using reference TRBV28 and TRBJ2-6, is DVKVTQSSRYLVKRTGEKVFLECVQDMDHENMFWYRQDPGLGLRLIYFSYDVKMKEKGDIPEGYSVSREKKERFSLILESASTNQTSMYLCASAAHSGANVLTFGAGSRLTVL.

The chain uses TRBV5-1 and TRBJ1-2; a possible D gene is TRBD1 (5 bases). Germline assignment: CDR1 SGHRS and CDR2 YFSETQ. This CDR3 is 17 amino acids long. V was pared by 2 bases and J by 1 base, with 18 bases between. The CDR3 loop reads CASSFRLTLDSNYGYTF. As DNA, the CDR3 is TGCGCCAGCAGCTTCCGCCTTACCCTCGACAGTAACTATGGCTACACCTTC.

Here the CDR3 reads CASSFVLAGVETQYF. The CDR3 nucleotides read TGTGCCAGCAGTTTTGTACTAGCGGGAGTAGAGACCCAGTACTTC. The genes are TRBV27 and TRBJ2-5; TRBD2 aligns across 11 bases. CDR1 and CDR2 from the germline V gene are MNHEY and SMNVEV (reference sequence). The CDR3 has 15 residues. V was clipped by 3 bases and J by 4 bases; unmatched bases: 4.

In its sample, this clone was seen once. The rearrangement joins TRBV30 to TRBJ2-7; no firm D call. This CDR3 is 13 amino acids long. Germline CDR1 and CDR2: GTSNPN and SVGIG (reference sequence). Trimming left V 2 bases short and J 4 bases short, with 12 bases between. The CDR3 reads CAWSPETLYEQYF. The CDR3 coding sequence is TGTGCCTGGAGTCCCGAGACACTATACGAGCAGTACTTC.

The chain couples TRBV4-1 to TRBJ1-4, with D possibly being TRBD1 (5 bases). Germline V gene sequence: CDR1 MGHRA, CDR2 YSYEKL. This CDR3 is built from 17 residues. Trimming stripped 2 bases from V and 5 bases from J, with 18 bases between. The CDR3 sequence is CASSQPTRTGRNEKLFF. CDR3 in DNA: TGCGCCAGCAGCCAACCGACGAGGACGGGACGGAATGAAAAACTGTTTTTT.

This chain joins TRBV28 and TRBJ1-1; D call uncertain. Trimming shortened V by 8 bases and J by 0 bases, and 7 bases separated the two germline ends. This CDR3 has 12 amino acids. Germline V lookup: CDR1 MDHEN, CDR2 SYDVKM. The CDR3 is CASLRVNTEAFF. The CDR3 coding sequence is TGTGCCAGCCTGCGGGTGAACACTGAAGCTTTCTTT.

This rearrangement joins TRBV7-2 to TRBJ2-3; 14 nucleotides agree with TRBD2. The CDR3 sequence is 17 residues long. Germline V gives CDR1 SGHTA, CDR2 FQGNSA. The V and J ends lost 1 base and 4 bases, in that order; junction bases with no gene match: 4. The CDR3 nucleotides read TGTGCCAGCAGCTTAGGGACTAGCGGGAGGCGAGCAGATACGCAGTATTTT. Its translation is CASSLGTSGRRADTQYF. Full variable domain (missing parts from reference TRBV7-2 and TRBJ2-3): GAGVSQSPSNKVTEKGKDVELRCDPISGHTALYWYRQSLGQGLEFLIYFQGNSAPDKSGLPSDRFSAERTGGSVSTLTIQRTQQEDSAVYLCASSLGTSGRRADTQYFGPGTRLTVL.

This clone was detected a few times. This sequence joins TRBV6-1 and TRBJ2-2, with 7 bases lining up with TRBD2. This CDR3 region has 15 residues. With V trimmed by 5 bases and J by 5 bases, 8 bases remained unmatched. The germline V gene has CDR1 MNHNS and CDR2 SASEGT. The CDR3, as DNA: TGTGCCAGCAGTTTACCGGGACTATCAACCGGGGAGCTGTTTTTT. This gives the protein CASSLPGLSTGELFF.

CDR3 protein: CASSRQGADTGELFF. In nucleotides, the CDR3 is TGTGCCAGCTCCCGACAGGGGGCGGACACCGGGGAGCTGTTTTTT. This rearrangement joins TRBV18 to TRBJ2-2; 10 positions agree with TRBD1. V was clipped by 6 bases and J by 3 bases; unmatched bases: 4. Germline V gene data show CDR1 as KGHSH and CDR2 as LQKENI. The CDR3 consists of 15 residues.